Listed below are T cell receptor beta chains from one sample, sequenced in a study of early T cells in non-severe SARS-CoV-2 infection. TCRdb reanalysed the 5' RACE reads using MiXCR and keeps one entry per CDR3 protein. There are 54,000 or so distinct CDR3 sequences in the sample; 10% to 15% occur only once, and less than 6% lies in the top ten. Sequenced material: whole blood. The receptors stem from an adult who was a healthcare worker with PCR-confirmed SARS-CoV-2 infection or an uninfected control (not recorded which). The CDR3 runs from the conserved cysteine through the conserved F or W. A D gene is named only where the DNA matches it firmly. Expanded clones are given a class, and other clones once, few, many or no size at all.

J gene	clone size	CDR3 length	D gene	V gene	CDR3 DNA	CDR3 protein
TRBJ2-7	many	15	TRBD2	TRBV12-3/TRBV12-4	TGTGCCAGCAGTTTCTCCGGACTAGCGGGATCTCCTGGGTACTTC	CASSFSGLAGSPGYF
TRBJ1-2	-	13	-	TRBV10-3	TGTGCCATCAGCAGAACAGGACTCTATGGCTACACCTTC	CAISRTGLYGYTF
TRBJ2-7	once	19	-	TRBV7-3	TGTGCCAGCAGCTTAACGGGTCTATCGGCTAGCGCGAGTGGTTACGAGCAGTACTTC	CASSLTGLSASASGYEQYF
TRBJ2-5	medium-sized	16	TRBD2	TRBV11-2	TGTGCCAGCAGCTCGACTAGCGGGAGATTCCATGAGACCCAGTACTTC	CASSSTSGRFHETQYF
TRBJ2-2	-	14	-	TRBV11-2	TGTGCCAGCAGCTTAGGACTAGAAAGCGGGGAGCTGTTTTTT	CASSLGLESGELFF
TRBJ2-6	many	20	TRBD1	TRBV28	TGTGCCAGCAGCAGTCTCCTATCCGGGACAGTTTACTCTGGGGCCAACGTCCTGACTTTC	CASSSLLSGTVYSGANVLTF
TRBJ1-2	many	15	-	TRBV7-8	TGTGCCAGCAGCTTAGAAGCCATGGGGCGGGATGGCTACACCTTC	CASSLEAMGRDGYTF
TRBJ2-7	-	13	-	TRBV3-1	TGTGCCAGCAGCCAAGAATCGTGGAGCGAGCAGTACTTC	CASSQESWSEQYF
TRBJ1-5	few	15	TRBD1	TRBV20-1	TGCAGTGCTAGAGATCCAGGGGGCTTCCATCAGCCCCAGCATTTT	CSARDPGGFHQPQHF
TRBJ2-1	many	15	TRBD1	TRBV7-9	TGTGCCAGCAGCTTAGTTCGGACAGGCTGGAATGAGCAGTTCTTC	CASSLVRTGWNEQFF
TRBJ1-2	-	12	-	TRBV5-1	TGCGCCAGCAGCTTGGACAGTAATGGCTACACCTTC	CASSLDSNGYTF
TRBJ1-2	many	14	-	TRBV4-1	TGCGCCAGCAGCCAAGAGCAGGAGAACTATGGCTACACCTTC	CASSQEQENYGYTF
TRBJ2-3	many	15	-	TRBV7-2	TGTGCCAGCAGGGCGGGCAGGGTGCCCTCGAATACGCAGTATTTT	CASRAGRVPSNTQYF
TRBJ1-2	-	14	-	TRBV28	TGTGCCAGCAGCCACGGGCAGGGAATCTATGGCTACACCTTC	CASSHGQGIYGYTF
TRBJ1-6	few	13	-	TRBV7-2	TGTGCCAGCAGCTTAGATAGTTCTTCACCCCTCCACTTT	CASSLDSSSPLHF
TRBJ1-6	-	16	TRBD1	TRBV5-5	TGTGCCAGCAGCTTACCCGGGACAGGGCGAAATTCACCCCTCCACTTT	CASSLPGTGRNSPLHF
TRBJ2-1	few	15	TRBD1	TRBV24-1	TGTGCCACCAGTGACCCGGGACAGGGACAGAGAGGGCAGTTCTTC	CATSDPGQGQRGQFF
TRBJ2-7	many	13	-	TRBV7-2	TGTGCCAGCAGCTTTAACAGGGTTTACGAGCAGTACTTC	CASSFNRVYEQYF